The T cell receptor (beta chain) described here comes from a study of CD8+CD57+ T cells in acquired aplastic anemia. Study-level information: Average DNA yield from sorted CD4+ and CD8+ cells was about 3 ug.

Genomic DNA, serving as template, underwent TCR beta VDJ and CDR3 profiling. TCRdb reprocessed the reads with MiXCR, giving one entry per CDR3 protein. Among a few hundred thousand distinct CDR3 sequences listed, 34% were seen once. The CDR3 is made up of 12 amino acids. Germline values: CDR1 DFQATT, CDR2 SNEGSKA (reference sequence). V gave up 3 bases and J gave up 8 bases, with 13 bases separating them. This clonotype appeared many times. The antigen remains undetermined. Study results and limitations: Levels of CD8+ Simpson's diversity were not significantly distinct in patients versus controls. Patients shared about 30 CD8+ CDR3 sequences with controls.

The chain recombines TRBV20-1 with TRBJ1-1; D is unresolved. The sequence derives from a human donor in good health, serving as a control. The sample consisted of sorted CD4+, CD8+, or CD8+CD57+ T cells (not recorded which) from PBMCs. CDR3 protein: CSASTSTFEAFF. The DNA for the CDR3 is TGCAGTGCTAGTACCTCTACTTTCGAAGCTTTCTTT.